One and the same sample provided the 19 T cell receptor beta chains below, sequenced in a study of blood T cell repertoires in COVID-19. The data were produced by immunoSEQ multiplex PCR, yet TCRdb's version contains in-frame clones alone and is incomplete. This sample has 250,000 to 300,000 clones, with more than 80% found just once. Source material: peripheral blood. Receptors were obtained from a woman in her thirties with active or convalescent COVID-19.

This clone has more than one count but fewer than ten. This chain links TRBV27 with TRBJ1-5; no clear D. The V end lost 0 bases, the J end lost 1 base, and 4 bases lay between the germline ends. The CDR3 has 14 residues. The germline V gene has CDR1 MNHEY and CDR2 SMNVEV (reference sequence). CDR3: CASSLSVSNQPQHF. As DNA, the CDR3 is TGTGCCAGCAGTTTATCTGTAAGCAATCAGCCCCAGCATTTT.

This CDR3 is CASSVGTGGANYGYTF. The DNA for the CDR3 is TGTGCCAGCAGCGTTGGGACAGGGGGCGCGAACTATGGCTACACCTTC. The rearrangement joins TRBV9 to TRBJ1-2; 12 nucleotides align to TRBD1. This CDR3 has 16 residues. Germline CDR1 is SGDLS and CDR2 is YYNGEE. J lost 2 bases, V lost 2 bases, and 4 bases had no gene match.

This sequence joins TRBV27 and TRBJ2-1; 10 bases are shared with TRBD2. Per the germline V gene, CDR1 is MNHEY and CDR2 is SMNVEV (reference sequence). The CDR3 is 15 amino acids. Germline trimming cut 5 bases from V and 2 bases from J; bases unmatched to any gene: 3. CDR3 residues: CASSKSGGAYNEQFF. The CDR3 bases are TGTGCCAGCAGTAAAAGCGGGGGGGCCTACAATGAGCAGTTCTTC.

This chain connects TRBV4-3 to TRBJ1-6; D is perhaps TRBD1 (5 bases). This CDR3 has 16 residues. Deletions cut 0 bases from V and 5 bases from J, with 11 bases between. The germline gives CDR1 LGHNA, CDR2 YSLEER. The CDR3 here is CASSQDSRGDNSPLHF. CDR3 sequence (DNA): TGCGCCAGCAGCCAAGATTCCCGGGGGGATAATTCACCCCTCCACTTT.

This rearrangement joins TRBV19 to TRBJ1-1; 8 bases map to TRBD1. V trimming: 9 bases; J trimming: 2 bases; junction bases outside the gene matches: 5. The CDR3 extends over 13 amino acids. CDR1 LNHDA and CDR2 SQIVND come from the germline V gene (reference sequence). The DNA for the CDR3 is TGTGCCAGCGGAGACAGGGGAAACACTGAAGCTTTCTTT. Amino acid sequence: CASGDRGNTEAFF.

V usage is TRBV15 and J usage is TRBJ1-2; tentatively, D is TRBD1 (6 bases). Trimming took off 1 base at V and 4 bases at J, with 10 bases between the two ends. This CDR3 has 14 residues. Germline V gene sequence: CDR1 LNHNV, CDR2 YYDKDF (reference sequence). The CDR3 protein is CATSRGGGLYGYTF. CDR3 nucleotides: TGTGCCACCAGCAGAGGGGGGGGGCTCTATGGCTACACCTTC.

The chain has TRBV30 and TRBJ2-7; tentatively, D is TRBD1 (6 bases). This CDR3 has 16 amino acids. Germline V gene sequence: CDR1 GTSNPN, CDR2 SVGIG (reference sequence). The ends were cut back, 3 bases at V and 2 bases at J, with 20 bases in the middle. CDR3: CAWSGSYTGPPYEQYF. DNA for the CDR3: TGTGCCTGGAGCGGCAGCTACACAGGGCCCCCCTACGAGCAGTACTTC.

The chain has TRBV2 and TRBJ1-1; perhaps TRBD1 as D (5 bases). Trimming cost V 3 bases and J 7 bases, with 12 bases left between them. Looked up from germline, CDR1 is SNHLY and CDR2 is FYNNEI. The CDR3 runs 13 residues. This CDR3 reads CASSDRAQGEAFF. As DNA, the CDR3 is TGTGCCAGCAGTGATAGAGCCCAGGGTGAAGCTTTCTTT.

V and J are TRBV6-6 and TRBJ2-1; 12 bases agree with TRBD2. The germline V gene has CDR1 MNHNY and CDR2 SVGAGI (reference sequence). J was trimmed by 7 bases and V by 10 bases; bases with no gene match: 5. The CDR3 contains 13 residues. The CDR3 loop is CATKTSGGNEQFF. The CDR3 region has the DNA TGTGCCACCAAAACTAGCGGGGGGAATGAGCAGTTCTTC.

This rearrangement joins TRBV14 to TRBJ2-1, with D possibly matching TRBD1 (5 bases). The germline V gene has CDR1 SGHDN and CDR2 FVKESK. The V end was cut by 9 bases, the J end by 6 bases, with 15 bases between. The CDR3 has 13 residues. CDR3 nucleotides: TGTGCCAGTTCATTCAGGGTTAGCAATGAGCAGTTCTTC. Its translation is CASSFRVSNEQFF. Based on the CDR3 plus reference TRBV14 and TRBJ2-1, the full variable domain is EAGVTQFPSHSVIEKGQTVTLRCDPISGHDNLYWYRRVMGKEIKFLLHFVKESKQDESGMPNNRFLAERTGGTYSTLKVQPAELEDSGVYFCASSFRVSNEQFFGPGTRLTVL.

The rearrangement uses TRBV6-1 and TRBJ2-1; 11 nucleotides align to TRBD1. Germline assignment: CDR1 MNHNS and CDR2 SASEGT. The length of the CDR3 is 18 residues. Germline trimming cut 4 bases from V and 0 bases from J; bases unmatched to any gene: 8. The DNA of the CDR3 is TGTGCCAGCAGTGCCGGACAGGGGGCGCGGGGCTCCTACAATGAGCAGTTCTTC. This sequence encodes CASSAGQGARGSYNEQFF.

The V and J genes are TRBV18 and TRBJ1-1; 10 bases align to TRBD1. The CDR3 covers 14 residues. The J segment lost 7 bases and the V segment lost 3 bases, leaving 5 bases of the junction unmatched. In germline, CDR1 is KGHSH, CDR2 LQKENI. The CDR3 here is CASSPGQGTSEAFF. In DNA form, the CDR3 reads TGTGCCAGCTCACCGGGACAGGGGACGAGTGAAGCTTTCTTT.

The rearrangement uses TRBV5-1 and TRBJ1-1, with 9 bases fitting TRBD1. J gave up 6 bases and V 2 bases, and 8 bases lay outside the gene matches. This CDR3 comprises 15 residues. Germline values: CDR1 SGHRS, CDR2 YFSETQ. The CDR3 DNA sequence: TGCGCCAGCAGCTTAACCGGGACAGGGTCTTCTGAAGCTTTCTTT. This codes for CASSLTGTGSSEAFF.

The chain joins TRBV25-1 to TRBJ1-2; D not certain. The CDR3 covers 13 residues. The V gene's germline CDR1 is MGHDK and CDR2 SYGVNS. Trimming cost V 3 bases and J 8 bases, with 13 bases left between them. The CDR3 is CASSERAGSGYTF. In nucleotides, the CDR3 is TGTGCCAGCAGTGAGAGGGCAGGTTCGGGCTACACCTTC.

The J gene is TRBJ2-1, the V gene TRBV7-2, with 7 bases fitting TRBD2. This CDR3 has 14 residues. CDR1 is SGHTA, CDR2 FQGNSA, per germline. After removal of 1 base from V and 8 bases from J, the junction contained 5 bases not matched to a gene. CDR3 coding DNA: TGTGCCAGCAGCTTAGGGGAGGGATCGGATGAGCAGTTCTTC. Protein sequence: CASSLGEGSDEQFF.

The chain couples TRBV14 to TRBJ1-6; TRBD1 aligns across 7 bases. CDR1 SGHDN and CDR2 FVKESK come from the germline V gene. V lost 4 bases and J lost 6; bases outside the gene matches: 6. This CDR3 spans 15 amino acids. The CDR3, as DNA: TGTGCCAGCAGCCTTCGGACAGGCGTTAATTCACCCCTCCACTTT. As protein: CASSLRTGVNSPLHF. Full variable domain (remainder filled in from reference TRBV14 and TRBJ1-6): EAGVTQFPSHSVIEKGQTVTLRCDPISGHDNLYWYRRVMGKEIKFLLHFVKESKQDESGMPNNRFLAERTGGTYSTLKVQPAELEDSGVYFCASSLRTGVNSPLHFGNGTRLTVT.

The chain couples TRBV6-2 or TRBV6-3 to TRBJ1-3, with D hard to call. Germline CDR1 reads MNHEY; CDR2 reads SVGEGT. The CDR3 loop spans 15 amino acids. The ends were cut back, 5 bases at V and 1 base at J, with 12 bases in the middle. The CDR3 reads CASSLRLGSGNTIYF. The CDR3 coding sequence is TGTGCCAGCAGTCTTCGCCTCGGGTCTGGAAACACCATATATTTT.

CDR3 coding DNA: TGTGCCAGCAGCCAAGAAAGATCTTCAGGGACGCAGTATTTT. Protein: CASSQERSSGTQYF. The rearrangement links TRBV3-1 (or the pseudogene TRBV3-2) to TRBJ2-3; D may be TRBD1 (5 bases). There are 14 residues in the CDR3. Per the germline V gene, CDR1 is LGHDT and CDR2 is YNNKEL (reference sequence). V lost 0 bases and J lost 9, with 13 bases in between.

The chain uses TRBV29-1 and TRBJ1-2; 7 bases agree with TRBD1. The length of the CDR3 is 15 residues. V was clipped by 0 bases and J by 7 bases; unmatched bases: 11. CDR1 and CDR2 (germline): SQVTM, ANQGSEA. Written as DNA, the CDR3 is TGCAGCGTTGAAGATAGGGTCAGGGGGGTGAGTGGCTACACCTTC. Residues: CSVEDRVRGVSGYTF.